This T cell receptor (beta chain) was recorded in a study of OX40 agonist ivuxolimab in advanced cancers. Study at large: Cancers in dose escalation were hepatocellular, melanoma, renal cell and head and neck. Earlier treatment with anti-PD-1, anti-PD-L1 or anti-CTLA-4 was permitted, and over 35% had received some. Study-level points and caveats: CD8+ T cells showed, on average, more clonal expansion than CD4+ cells. CD4+ and CD8+ T cells in blood underwent clonal expansion by week 6 at 0.1 to 3.0 mg/kg.

This clone turned up a few times. Its antigen remains unknown. CDR1 and CDR2 from the germline V gene are SGDLS and YYNGEE. CDR3 size: 15 residues. Germline trimming cut 0 bases from V and 4 bases from J; bases unmatched to any gene: 6. Data came from immunoSEQ multiplex PCR; TCRdb stores just in-frame clones and leaves some out. The table records roughly 50,000 clones, about 80% of them present only once. The TCR comes from an adult with an advanced solid tumor such as melanoma, head and neck, liver or kidney cancer. The chain uses TRBV9 and TRBJ2-5, with 7 bases lining up with TRBD2. The sample in question was CD4+ or CD8+ T cells sorted from blood, obtained in a trial of the OX40 agonist ivuxolimab. The CDR3 reads CASSVAGGSTETQYF. The CDR3 nucleotides are TGTGCCAGCAGCGTAGCTGGCGGGAGTACAGAGACCCAGTACTTC.